The next 29 T cell receptor beta chains were all read from a single sample in a study of PD-1 blockade in classical Hodgkin lymphoma. Documented time point: cycle 4 day 1 (C4D1), after less than 7 weeks of nivolumab. Following autologous stem cell transplantation, relapse occurred in every patient, and exposure to brentuximab vedotin varied. Using immunoSEQ multiplex PCR, the repertoire was profiled, and TCRdb retains in-frame clones only, with some absent. The sample lists around 46,000 clones, around 90% occurring once. The source material was peripheral blood mononuclear cells (PBMCs), sampled before the fourth cycle of nivolumab. The receptors were sampled from a human donor with classical Hodgkin lymphoma.

This clone was seen only a few times. V is TRBV10-1 and J is TRBJ1-1; the D gene is possibly TRBD1 (6 bases). Germline CDR1 and CDR2: WNHNN and SYGVQD (reference sequence). The ends were cut back, 9 bases at V and 3 bases at J, with 8 bases in the middle. This CDR3 is built from 11 residues. CDR3 region: CASHRDTEAFF. CDR3 sequence (DNA): TGCGCCAGTCACAGGGACACTGAAGCTTTCTTT.

Only one count was recorded for this clone. The V call is TRBV5-1, the J call TRBJ1-4; unclear D gene. Looked up from germline, CDR1 is SGHRS and CDR2 is YFSETQ. CDR3 length equals 15 residues. V shed 0 bases and J shed 7 bases, with 13 bases lying between them. The CDR3 DNA reads as TGCGCCAGCAGCTTGGCCGGCGGGCCTGCTGAAAAACTGTTTTTT. Protein sequence: CASSLAGGPAEKLFF.

This clone appeared a single time. The V call is TRBV19, the J call TRBJ1-2, with no clear D. CDR1 and CDR2 from the germline V gene are LNHDA and SQIVND (reference sequence). Deletions cut 5 bases from V and 1 base from J, with 17 bases between. The CDR3 extends over 16 amino acids. CDR3 sequence: CASSALVMGFNYGYTF. For the CDR3, the DNA is TGTGCCAGTAGTGCCTTGGTAATGGGGTTTAACTATGGCTACACCTTC.

This chain connects TRBV5-1 to TRBJ2-5; D not resolved. Deletions cut 0 bases from V and 2 bases from J, with 2 bases between. This CDR3 is 12 amino acids long. CDR1 and CDR2 (germline): SGHRS, YFSETQ. CDR3 sequence (DNA): TGCGCCAGCAGCTTGGCACAAGAGACCCAGTACTTC. Translation gives CASSLAQETQYF.

The chain uses TRBV5-1 and TRBJ2-7; 8 bases are a match to TRBD1. The trim removed 0 bases at V and 2 bases at J, leaving 1 base unmatched. CDR3 length: 14 residues. Looked up from germline, CDR1 is SGHRS and CDR2 is YFSETQ. CDR3 bases: TGCGCCAGCAGCTTGGCCAGGGGGCCCTACGAGCAGTACTTC. Its translation is CASSLARGPYEQYF.

The chain couples TRBV5-8 to TRBJ2-3; tentatively, D is TRBD1 or TRBD2 (5 bases each). CDR3 size: 15 residues. Germline CDR1 is SGHTS and CDR2 is YDEGEE. Trimming stripped 3 bases from V and 2 bases from J, with 13 bases between. The CDR3 here is CASSYRDRHTDTQYF. DNA for the CDR3: TGTGCCAGCAGCTACCGGGACCGTCACACAGATACGCAGTATTTT.

This clone showed up just once. CDR3 sequence (DNA): TGTGCCAGCAGCTTGAACAGCCAGCGCCGCACAGATACGCAGTATTTT. As protein: CASSLNSQRRTDTQYF. The chain recombines TRBV5-5 with TRBJ2-3; D gene ambiguous. V lost 1 base and J lost 1, with 13 bases in between. The CDR3 is made up of 16 amino acids. Per germline, CDR1 SGHKS and CDR2 YYEKEE (reference sequence).

The chain joins TRBV9 to TRBJ2-1, with unresolved D. CDR3 length equals 16 residues. Germline CDR1 reads SGDLS; CDR2 reads YYNGEE. Trimming shortened V by 3 bases and J by 8 bases, and 21 bases separated the two germline ends. CDR3 region: CASSANRRDSTDEQFF. The DNA of the CDR3 is TGTGCCAGCAGCGCCAATCGAAGGGATTCAACGGATGAGCAGTTCTTC.

The chain uses TRBV28 and TRBJ1-2; 8 bases align to TRBD1. V lost 6 bases and J lost 8; bases outside the gene matches: 14. This CDR3 spans 15 amino acids. The germline V gene encodes CDR1 MDHEN and CDR2 SYDVKM. CDR3 residues: CASSRGQGGSRGYTF. In nucleotides, the CDR3 is TGTGCCAGCAGCCGAGGACAGGGAGGGTCGAGGGGCTACACCTTC.

V and J are TRBV6-1 and TRBJ1-5, with D perhaps matching TRBD1 (6 bases). The length of the CDR3 is 13 residues. The V gene's germline CDR1 is MNHNS and CDR2 SASEGT. V dropped 7 bases and J dropped 0 bases, with 7 bases sitting between them. CDR3 coding DNA: TGTGCCAGCATGACAGGTAGCAATCAGCCCCAGCATTTT. Residues: CASMTGSNQPQHF.

V is TRBV5-4 and J is TRBJ1-5; D not resolved. The germline V gene encodes CDR1 SGHNT and CDR2 YYREEE (reference sequence). There are 13 residues in the CDR3. V dropped 0 bases and J dropped 4 bases, with 5 bases sitting between them. CDR3 bases: TGTGCCAGCAGCTTGGACCTTAATCAGCCCCAGCATTTT. Encoded protein: CASSLDLNQPQHF.

This clone is termed medium-sized. The chain joins TRBV5-1 to TRBJ1-1; tentative D call: TRBD1 (5 bases). The CDR3 contains 15 residues. Germline loops: CDR1 SGHRS, CDR2 YFSETQ. V was clipped by 1 base and J by 8 bases, with 18 bases between them. The CDR3 is CASSLQGGLTKEAFF. CDR3 sequence (DNA): TGCGCCAGCAGCTTGCAGGGAGGGCTTACGAAGGAAGCTTTCTTT.

The chain links TRBV9 to TRBJ1-3, with D hard to call. Germline values: CDR1 SGDLS, CDR2 YYNGEE. This CDR3 comprises 15 residues. V shed 4 bases and J shed 9 bases, with 20 bases lying between them. Here the CDR3 DNA reads TGTGCCAGCAGCCCACGATCGGTCGGGGAAATCACCATATATTTT. It codes for CASSPRSVGEITIYF.

The rearrangement links TRBV7-2 to TRBJ1-6; D unclear. The V gene's germline CDR1 is SGHTA and CDR2 FQGNSA. Between the trimmed V and J ends, which lost 1 base and 5 bases, there was a span of 6 bases. The CDR3 is made up of 14 amino acids. The CDR3 DNA reads TGTGCCAGCAGCTTAGGGTCCGATAATTCACCCCTCCACTTT. As protein: CASSLGSDNSPLHF.

V is TRBV5-6 and J is TRBJ1-6, with D perhaps matching TRBD1 (6 bases). CDR1 is SGHDT and CDR2 is YYEEEE in the germline V gene. The CDR3 extends over 15 amino acids. V dropped 0 bases and J dropped 9 bases, with 13 bases sitting between them. CDR3 bases: TGTGCCAGCAGCTTGGGGGCCAGGGGAAGTTCACCCCTCCACTTT. Translating it yields CASSLGARGSSPLHF.

This clone was counted a single time. The chain links TRBV7-3 to TRBJ2-7; weak D call: TRBD1 (5 bases). Between the trimmed V and J ends, which lost 4 bases and 0 bases, there was a span of 13 bases. The CDR3 contains 15 residues. In germline, CDR1 is SGHTA, CDR2 FQGTGA. CDR3 amino acids: CASSSYRLGSYEQYF. The CDR3 nucleotides read TGTGCCAGCAGCTCCTACAGGCTAGGCTCCTACGAGCAGTACTTC.

Written as DNA, the CDR3 is TGTGCCAGCAGCCTTCGACTAGCGGGAGTACAGTCCTACAATGAGCAGTTCTTC. Translated: CASSLRLAGVQSYNEQFF. The chain is built from TRBV11-1 and TRBJ2-1, with 12 bases identical to TRBD2. Looked up from germline, CDR1 is SGHAT and CDR2 is FQDESV (reference sequence). V dropped 5 bases and J dropped 1; count of bases not matched to a gene: 9. The CDR3 covers 18 residues.

The chain links TRBV7-3 to TRBJ2-1; 10 bases align to TRBD2. The V and J ends lost 1 base and 9 bases, in that order; junction bases with no gene match: 6. The CDR3 spans 15 residues. Germline V CDR1 and CDR2: SGHTA, FQGTGA. DNA for the CDR3: TGTGCCAGCAGCTTAAGTCGACTAGCGGGCGGTGAGCAGTTCTTC. It encodes CASSLSRLAGGEQFF.

V and J are TRBV9 and TRBJ1-1; perhaps TRBD1 as D (5 bases). V lost 4 bases and J lost 4, with 17 bases in between. The CDR3 extends over 15 amino acids. Germline CDR1 SGDLS, CDR2 YYNGEE. The CDR3 nucleotides are TGTGCCAGCAGCCCCACCGGGGGGGTGGGCACTGAAGCTTTCTTT. The encoded protein is CASSPTGGVGTEAFF.

This sequence joins TRBV27 and TRBJ2-3, with 7 bases fitting TRBD2. Germline V gene sequence: CDR1 MNHEY, CDR2 SMNVEV (reference sequence). This CDR3 is built from 17 residues. V lost 6 bases and J lost 4; bases outside the gene matches: 16. The DNA for the CDR3 is TGTGCCAGCAGATTCAAACTAGCGTTGGGGGGAGCAGATACGCAGTATTTT. Translated: CASRFKLALGGADTQYF.

The V gene is TRBV27, the J gene TRBJ2-7; D is undetermined. Trimming took off 6 bases at V and 6 bases at J, with 15 bases between the two ends. The CDR3 is 13 amino acids. Germline CDR1 MNHEY, CDR2 SMNVEV (reference sequence). The CDR3: CASSLGPPLEQYF. In DNA form, the CDR3 reads TGTGCCAGCAGCCTCGGACCCCCCCTCGAGCAGTACTTC.

The chain combines TRBV13 with TRBJ2-7; 11 bases are shared with TRBD1. Germline CDR1 reads PRHDT; CDR2 reads FYEKMQ (reference sequence). V dropped 1 base and J dropped 7; count of bases not matched to a gene: 6. The CDR3 spans 15 residues. The CDR3 loop reads CASSLVGTGGWEQYF. The CDR3 region has the DNA TGTGCCAGCAGCTTAGTCGGGACAGGGGGTTGGGAGCAGTACTTC.

This rearrangement joins TRBV4-1 to TRBJ2-7, with unresolved D. The CDR3 consists of 14 residues. V gave up 2 bases and J gave up 3 bases, with 11 bases separating them. The germline CDR1 and CDR2 sequences are MGHRA and YSYEKL. The CDR3 loop is CASSQLISRYEQYF. CDR3 DNA sequence: TGCGCCAGCAGCCAACTCATCTCACGCTACGAGCAGTACTTC.

The rearrangement joins TRBV5-6 to TRBJ1-2; no clear D gene. This CDR3 has 13 residues. Trimming left V 6 bases short and J 2 bases short, with 11 bases between. Germline V CDR1 and CDR2: SGHDT, YYEEEE. The CDR3 reads CASTVRANYGYTF. CDR3 nucleotide sequence: TGTGCCAGCACCGTTCGCGCGAACTATGGCTACACCTTC.

The rearrangement joins TRBV10-1 to TRBJ2-7; 8 bases match TRBD2. CDR1 is WNHNN, CDR2 SYGVQD, per germline (reference sequence). The CDR3 extends over 14 amino acids. V lost 10 bases to trimming and J lost 2 bases; unmatched junction nucleotides: 10. Here the CDR3 reads CATSSVAGPYEQYF. The CDR3 DNA reads TGCGCCACCTCGTCTGTAGCGGGACCCTACGAGCAGTACTTC.

V usage is TRBV5-4 and J usage is TRBJ1-1, with TRBD1 matching over 8 bases. The CDR3 contains 17 residues. The V gene's germline CDR1 is SGHNT and CDR2 YYREEE (reference sequence). V shed 0 bases and J 4 bases; nucleotides not matched to a gene: 11. The CDR3 DNA is TGTGCCAGCAGCTTGGTGCGGCCAGGGGGCAGGGGCACTGAAGCTTTCTTT. Amino acids: CASSLVRPGGRGTEAFF.

The chain couples TRBV23-1 to TRBJ1-3; 9 bases are shared with TRBD1. TRBV23-1 is an ORF, with its function uncertain. This CDR3 comprises 18 residues. V trimming: 1 base; J trimming: 0 bases; junction bases outside the gene matches: 7. CDR3 loop: CASSQYRRTGVSGNTIYF. The CDR3 DNA sequence: TGCGCCAGCAGTCAATATCGTAGGACAGGGGTCTCTGGAAACACCATATATTTT.

The gene calls are TRBV10-1 and TRBJ2-2; 11 bases map to TRBD2. Per the germline V gene, CDR1 is WNHNN and CDR2 is SYGVQD (reference sequence). V shed 6 bases and J 2 bases; nucleotides not matched to a gene: 8. CDR3 length equals 17 residues. CDR3 coding DNA: TGCGCCAGCAGCGACTCGAGACTAGCGGGAAACACCGGGGAGCTGTTTTTT. Translated: CASSDSRLAGNTGELFF.

The CDR3 bases are TGTGCCAGCAGTTACTGGCGGGAGGACTACGAGCAGTACTTC. Protein: CASSYWREDYEQYF. V gene TRBV6-5 combines with J gene TRBJ2-7; 8 positions match TRBD2. The V gene end was trimmed by 1 base and the J gene end by 3 bases; junction bases not matched to a gene: 2. The germline gives CDR1 MNHEY, CDR2 SVGAGI. The CDR3 extends over 14 amino acids.